Presented here are 7 T cell receptor beta chains from one specimen sequenced in a study of CD8 T cells in Susac syndrome. Random hexamers were used to reverse transcribe about 0.5 to 1 ug of RNA. One entry per CDR3 protein results from TCRdb running MiXCR on the immunoSEQ multiplex PCR reads. The repertoire holds 150,000 to 200,000 distinct CDR3 sequences, with about 95% as singletons. The source material was CD8+ T cells from PBMCs. These receptor sequences come from a human donor with multiple sclerosis.

This sequence joins TRBV29-1 and TRBJ2-1, with D hard to call. Germline V lookup: CDR1 SQVTM, CDR2 ANQGSEA. With 6 bases removed from V and 3 bases from J, the gap between germline ends came to 6 bases. There are 11 residues in the CDR3. The CDR3 region is CSVPRYNEQFF. In DNA form, the CDR3 reads TGCAGCGTCCCTCGCTACAATGAGCAGTTCTTC.

The V gene is TRBV25-1, the J gene TRBJ2-2; TRBD1 agrees at 7 bases. The CDR3 has 15 residues. CDR1 MGHDK and CDR2 SYGVNS come from the germline V gene. Trimming took 5 bases from V and 5 from J; bases not matched to a gene: 8. The CDR3 here is CASSTPDRKTGELFF. The DNA of the CDR3 is TGTGCCAGCAGTACTCCGGACAGGAAAACCGGGGAGCTGTTTTTT.

The CDR3 DNA reads as TGTGCCAGCAGTTACTCGGGACTAGCGTGGGAGACCCAGTACTTC. Protein: CASSYSGLAWETQYF. The chain employs TRBV6-5 and TRBJ2-5; 10 positions match TRBD2. The trim removed 0 bases at V and 5 bases at J, leaving 3 bases unmatched. Per the germline V gene, CDR1 is MNHEY and CDR2 is SVGAGI. The CDR3 sequence is 15 residues long.

The chain employs TRBV12-3 or TRBV12-4 and TRBJ2-4, with TRBD1 matching over 7 bases. The V segment lost 5 bases and the J segment 5 bases; nucleotides outside the gene matches: 6. The CDR3 loop spans 14 amino acids. CDR3 DNA: TGTGCCAGCAGTCCACGGGACAGAGAAAACATTCAGTACTTC. Its protein product is CASSPRDRENIQYF.

V usage is TRBV30 and J usage is TRBJ1-6, with D unresolved. The CDR3 covers 14 residues. Trimming took 5 bases from V and 5 from J, leaving 13 bases between them. Germline V gives CDR1 GTSNPN, CDR2 SVGIG (reference sequence). CDR3 region: CAWAAGPHNSPLHF. In DNA form, the CDR3 reads TGTGCCTGGGCCGCCGGGCCACATAATTCACCCCTCCACTTT. Based on the CDR3 plus reference TRBV30 and TRBJ1-6, the full variable domain is SQTIHQWPATLVQPVGSPLSLECTVEGTSNPNLYWYRQAAGRGLQLLFYSVGIGQISSEVPQNLSASRPQDRQFILSSKKLLLSDSGFYLCAWAAGPHNSPLHFGNGTRLTVT.

The chain joins TRBV29-1 to TRBJ2-7, with a weak D call TRBD2 (6 bases). The CDR3 is 11 amino acids. Trimming took 7 bases from V and 6 from J, leaving 13 bases between them. Germline assignment: CDR1 SQVTM and CDR2 ANQGSEA. The CDR3 sequence is CSAETSGEQYF. The CDR3 DNA reads as TGCAGCGCTGAGACTAGTGGCGAGCAGTACTTC.

The gene calls are TRBV29-1 and TRBJ2-1; TRBD1 matches at 10 bases. There are 14 residues in the CDR3. V lost 8 bases and J lost 8; bases outside the gene matches: 12. The V gene's germline CDR1 is SQVTM and CDR2 ANQGSEA. This CDR3 reads CSTRRDRGSHEQFF. CDR3 DNA sequence: TGCAGCACACGCCGGGACAGGGGTTCTCATGAGCAGTTCTTC.